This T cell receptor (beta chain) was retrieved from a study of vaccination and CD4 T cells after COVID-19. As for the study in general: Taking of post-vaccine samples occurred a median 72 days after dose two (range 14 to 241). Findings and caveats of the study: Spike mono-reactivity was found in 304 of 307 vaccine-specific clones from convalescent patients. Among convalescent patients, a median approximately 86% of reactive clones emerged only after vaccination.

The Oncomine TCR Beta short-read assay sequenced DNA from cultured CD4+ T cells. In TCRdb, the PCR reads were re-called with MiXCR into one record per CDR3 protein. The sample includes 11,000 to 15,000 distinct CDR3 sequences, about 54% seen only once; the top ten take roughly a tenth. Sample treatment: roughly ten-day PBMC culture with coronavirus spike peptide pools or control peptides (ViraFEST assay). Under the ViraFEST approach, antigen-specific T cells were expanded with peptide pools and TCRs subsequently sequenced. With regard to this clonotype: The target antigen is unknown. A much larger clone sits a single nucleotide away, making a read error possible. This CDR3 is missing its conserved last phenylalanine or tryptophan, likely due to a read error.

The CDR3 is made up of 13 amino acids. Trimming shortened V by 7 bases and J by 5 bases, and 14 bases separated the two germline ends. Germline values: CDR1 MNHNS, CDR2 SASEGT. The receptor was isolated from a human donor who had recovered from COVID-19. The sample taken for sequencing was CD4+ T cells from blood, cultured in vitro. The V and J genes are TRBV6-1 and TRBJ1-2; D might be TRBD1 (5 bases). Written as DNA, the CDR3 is TGTGCCAGCATCCCCAGGGAGGGTTATGGCTACACCTCC. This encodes CASIPREGYGYTS.